The T cell receptor beta chain under discussion was sequenced for a study of CD8+CD57+ T cells in acquired aplastic anemia. TCR beta VDJ and CDR3 profiles were obtained from a genomic DNA template. TCRdb called the reads again in MiXCR, with one record for every CDR3 protein. The sample includes over 150,000 distinct CDR3 sequences, about 70% of them seen just once. Patients chosen for sequencing had shown CD8+CD57+ cell expansion by flow cytometry. This clonotype was counted only a few times. Trimming cost V 7 bases and J 3 bases; bases outside gene matches: 0. This CDR3 comprises 12 residues. Germline CDR1 DFQATT, CDR2 SNEGSKA (reference sequence).

The chain combines TRBV20-1 with TRBJ2-1, with TRBD1 matching over 10 bases. The TCR originated in a human donor with aplastic anemia. Sequencing was performed on sorted CD4+, CD8+, or CD8+CD57+ T cells (not recorded which) from PBMCs. DNA of the CDR3: TGCAGTGGGACAGGGGGCTACAATGAGCAGTTCTTC. It codes for CSGTGGYNEQFF.